This T cell receptor beta chain was sequenced during a study of blood T cell repertoires in COVID-19. Sequencing used immunoSEQ multiplex PCR; TCRdb keeps in-frame clones, though not all of them. This table holds about 240,000 clones, roughly 86% found once. V was trimmed by 0 bases and J by 4 bases, leaving 13 bases between them. Germline CDR1 and CDR2: LGHNA and YNFKEQ. The CDR3 loop spans 16 amino acids. Source material: peripheral blood. The sequence was collected from a woman younger than 45 with acute or convalescent COVID-19. The chain couples TRBV4-2 to TRBJ2-1, with D hard to call. CDR3 in amino acids: CASSQDSRGSYNEQFF. The CDR3, as DNA: TGTGCCAGCAGCCAAGATTCTCGCGGTTCTTACAATGAGCAGTTCTTC.